The 19 T cell receptor beta chains below come from one sample, sequenced in a study of blood T cell repertoires in COVID-19. Sequencing used immunoSEQ multiplex PCR; TCRdb keeps in-frame clones, though not all of them. The sample gives a few hundred thousand clones, around 83% of which show up once; 5% to 5.5% is in the top ten. Material for sequencing was PBMCs or T cells enriched from blood (not recorded which). Receptors were obtained from a woman aged 45-65 years who had recovered from COVID-19.

CDR3: CASSRGLAGEEQYF. CDR3 bases: TGTGCCAGCAGCCGGGGACTAGCGGGAGAGGAGCAGTACTTC. This sequence joins TRBV7-2 and TRBJ2-7, with 14 bases aligning to TRBD2. Germline V gives CDR1 SGHTA, CDR2 FQGNSA. The CDR3 loop spans 14 amino acids. The ends lost 5 bases at V and 7 bases at J; junction bases unmatched: 4.

The gene calls are TRBV7-2 and TRBJ1-2, with TRBD1 matching over 8 bases. The CDR3 is made up of 15 amino acids. The germline V gene has CDR1 SGHTA and CDR2 FQGNSA. V shed 5 bases and J 2 bases; nucleotides not matched to a gene: 7. CDR3 coding DNA: TGTGCCAGCAGCGTTAACAGGGGGGGGAACTATGGCTACACCTTC. Protein: CASSVNRGGNYGYTF.

The chain joins TRBV27 to TRBJ2-7, with D tentatively TRBD2 (5 bases). Germline V gene sequence: CDR1 MNHEY, CDR2 SMNVEV (reference sequence). V was cut by 4 bases and J by 2 bases, with 12 bases left in between. This CDR3 has 14 residues. CDR3 residues: CASSSGLTPYEQYF. The CDR3 coding sequence is TGTGCCAGCAGTTCCGGACTTACCCCCTACGAGCAGTACTTC.

The chain employs TRBV7-9 and TRBJ1-4; 7 bases are a match to TRBD1. CDR1 is SEHNR, CDR2 FQNEAQ, per germline (reference sequence). The junction had 6 bases not matched to a gene; V was cut back by 7 bases and J by 4 bases. CDR3 length: 14 amino acids. CDR3 loop: CASTEGALNEKLFF. Written as DNA, the CDR3 is TGTGCCAGCACCGAGGGGGCTCTTAATGAAAAACTGTTTTTT.

The table lists this clone with a count of one. The J gene is TRBJ1-2, the V gene TRBV4-1; TRBD1 matches 10 bases. The V gene's germline CDR1 is MGHRA and CDR2 YSYEKL. Losses at the gene ends were 3 bases for V and 7 bases for J; bases not matched to a gene: 8. The CDR3 runs to 15 residues. CDR3 sequence (DNA): TGCGCCAGCAGCCAGTCGGGACAGGGGCTTGTTGGCTACACCTTC. Protein sequence: CASSQSGQGLVGYTF.

This rearrangement joins TRBV2 to TRBJ2-3; 10 positions match TRBD1. Germline lookup yields CDR1 SNHLY and CDR2 FYNNEI. Losses at the gene ends were 0 bases for V and 4 bases for J; bases not matched to a gene: 7. This CDR3 contains 17 residues. The CDR3 here is CASSEAYRDRGADTQYF. DNA for the CDR3: TGTGCCAGCAGTGAAGCCTACCGGGACAGGGGCGCAGATACGCAGTATTTT. Full variable domain (remainder filled in from reference TRBV2 and TRBJ2-3): EPEVTQTPSHQVTQMGQEVILRCVPISNHLYFYWYRQILGQKVEFLVSFYNNEISEKSEIFDDQFSVERPDGSNFTLKIRSTKLEDSAMYFCASSEAYRDRGADTQYFGPGTRLTVL.

CDR3 coding DNA: TGTGCCAGCAGCCCTGGACTTCTGAGAGACACTGAAGCTTTCTTT. Its translation: CASSPGLLRDTEAFF. This chain links TRBV7-9 with TRBJ1-1; no clear D. The CDR3 spans 15 residues. The V end was cut by 5 bases, the J end by 3 bases, with 16 bases between. Germline-derived CDR1 and CDR2 are SEHNR and FQNEAQ (reference sequence).

The chain employs TRBV5-1 and TRBJ1-2; TRBD1 matches 7 bases. The CDR3 spans 12 residues. Looked up from germline, CDR1 is SGHRS and CDR2 is YFSETQ. The ends lost 5 bases at V and 12 bases at J; junction bases unmatched: 10. The CDR3: CASSIGGGLHTF. CDR3 DNA: TGCGCCAGCAGTATTGGAGGGGGCCTCCACACCTTC.

The V and J genes are TRBV25-1 and TRBJ1-6; TRBD1 agrees at 8 bases. CDR3 length: 14 amino acids. V shed 6 bases and J 8 bases; nucleotides not matched to a gene: 6. Germline V gene data show CDR1 as MGHDK and CDR2 as SYGVNS. This CDR3 reads CASRQGGFHSPLHF. The CDR3 coding sequence is TGTGCCAGCAGACAGGGGGGTTTTCATTCACCCCTCCACTTT.

This chain connects TRBV7-2 to TRBJ2-3, with unresolved D. Germline-derived CDR1 and CDR2 are SGHTA and FQGNSA. This CDR3 contains 14 residues. The ends were cut back, 5 bases at V and 4 bases at J, with 13 bases in the middle. The CDR3 sequence is CASSLTSSADTQYF. CDR3 bases: TGTGCCAGCAGCCTAACCTCTTCCGCAGATACGCAGTATTTT.

The gene calls are TRBV30 and TRBJ2-7, with TRBD1 as a possible D gene (6 bases). This CDR3 is 12 amino acids long. Trimming took off 2 bases at V and 9 bases at J, with 14 bases between the two ends. Germline V gene sequence: CDR1 GTSNPN, CDR2 SVGIG (reference sequence). CDR3 region: CAWSHGTPGQYF. In nucleotides, the CDR3 is TGTGCCTGGAGTCACGGGACACCCGGGCAGTACTTC. Complete variable domain (other parts from reference TRBV30 and TRBJ2-7): SQTIHQWPATLVQPVGSPLSLECTVEGTSNPNLYWYRQAAGRGLQLLFYSVGIGQISSEVPQNLSASRPQDRQFILSSKKLLLSDSGFYLCAWSHGTPGQYFGPGTRLTVT.

The chain employs TRBV28 and TRBJ1-4; TRBD1 matches 8 bases. V shed 10 bases and J 6 bases; nucleotides not matched to a gene: 7. Germline CDR1 is MDHEN and CDR2 is SYDVKM. The CDR3 consists of 13 residues. The CDR3 loop is CATRGTGDEKLFF. In nucleotides, the CDR3 is TGTGCCACACGAGGGACAGGTGATGAAAAACTGTTTTTT.

The genes are TRBV5-4 and TRBJ1-1; D possibly corresponds to TRBD1 (5 bases). The CDR3 is 14 amino acids. Per the germline V gene, CDR1 is SGHNT and CDR2 is YYREEE (reference sequence). Trimming took 6 bases from V and 0 from J, leaving 12 bases between them. The DNA for the CDR3 is TGTGCCAGCAAGCCTGCAGGGATGAACACTGAAGCTTTCTTT. It yields the protein CASKPAGMNTEAFF. Complete variable domain (other parts from reference TRBV5-4 and TRBJ1-1): ETGVTQSPTHLIKTRGQQVTLRCSSQSGHNTVSWYQQALGQGPQFIFQYYREEENGRGNFPPRFSGLQFPNYSSELNVNALELDDSALYLCASKPAGMNTEAFFGQGTRLTVV.

This clone was observed a handful of times. The gene calls are TRBV12-3 or TRBV12-4 and TRBJ2-1; no reliable D call. Trimming stripped 8 bases from V and 5 bases from J, with 13 bases between. This CDR3 is 13 amino acids long. The CDR3 DNA reads as TGTGCCAGCGACCTAGGAGCCGACAATGAGCAGTTCTTC. As protein: CASDLGADNEQFF.

The chain couples TRBV9 to TRBJ1-3, with TRBD1 matching over 7 bases. The CDR3 is made up of 16 amino acids. Germline V gene data show CDR1 as SGDLS and CDR2 as YYNGEE. With 0 bases clipped from V and 1 base from J, the junction kept 4 bases outside the gene matches. Written as DNA, the CDR3 is TGTGCCAGCAGCGTAGATGGGACAGCTTCTGGAAACACCATATATTTT. Translating gives CASSVDGTASGNTIYF.

The chain links TRBV6-5 to TRBJ2-7; 9 nucleotides align to TRBD1. This CDR3 contains 14 residues. The germline V gene has CDR1 MNHEY and CDR2 SVGAGI. V was pared by 5 bases and J by 5 bases, with 7 bases of the junction left unmatched. CDR3 sequence (DNA): TGTGCCAGCAGTCGCGGGACAGGGTCCCACGAGCAGTACTTC. Translating gives CASSRGTGSHEQYF.

In DNA form, the CDR3 reads TGTGCCTGGAGTGTATTCTCCCTTCAGTCAGAAGCTTTCTTT. It is translated as CAWSVFSLQSEAFF. The chain joins TRBV30 to TRBJ1-1; D is ambiguous. Trimming stripped 0 bases from V and 8 bases from J, with 16 bases between. The CDR3 has 14 amino acids. Germline lookup yields CDR1 GTSNPN and CDR2 SVGIG (reference sequence).

J is TRBJ2-2 and V is TRBV27, with D perhaps TRBD2 (5 bases). V was cut by 0 bases and J by 1 base, with 12 bases left in between. Germline V gene lookup returns CDR1 MNHEY and CDR2 SMNVEV (reference sequence). This CDR3 comprises 17 residues. The CDR3 protein is CASSLSGGVGNTGELFF. In nucleotides, the CDR3 is TGTGCCAGCAGTTTATCCGGAGGCGTGGGGAACACCGGGGAGCTGTTTTTT.

The rearrangement joins TRBV28 to TRBJ2-7; TRBD1 matches 8 bases. The CDR3 totals 17 residues. Germline CDR1 and CDR2: MDHEN and SYDVKM. With 10 bases clipped from V and 6 bases from J, the junction kept 23 bases outside the gene matches. The CDR3 bases are TGTGCCAACACTACCATTCTTTCCAGGGGGCTCACACCCGAGCAGTACTTC. Amino acids: CANTTILSRGLTPEQYF.